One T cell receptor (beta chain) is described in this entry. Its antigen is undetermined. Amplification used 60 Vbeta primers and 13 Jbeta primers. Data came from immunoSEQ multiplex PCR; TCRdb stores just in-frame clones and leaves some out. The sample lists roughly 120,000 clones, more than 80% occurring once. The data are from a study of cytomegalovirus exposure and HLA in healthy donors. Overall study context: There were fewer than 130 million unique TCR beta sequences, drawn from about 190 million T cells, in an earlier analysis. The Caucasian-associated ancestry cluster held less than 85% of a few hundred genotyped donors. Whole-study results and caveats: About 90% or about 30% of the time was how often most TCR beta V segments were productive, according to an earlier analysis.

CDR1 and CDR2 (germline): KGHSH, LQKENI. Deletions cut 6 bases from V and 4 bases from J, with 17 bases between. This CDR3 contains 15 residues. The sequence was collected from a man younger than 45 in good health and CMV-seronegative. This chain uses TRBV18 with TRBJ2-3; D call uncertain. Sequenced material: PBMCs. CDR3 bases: TGTGCCAGCTCCTTTAATGACCAGGTTGCAGATACGCAGTATTTT. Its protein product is CASSFNDQVADTQYF.